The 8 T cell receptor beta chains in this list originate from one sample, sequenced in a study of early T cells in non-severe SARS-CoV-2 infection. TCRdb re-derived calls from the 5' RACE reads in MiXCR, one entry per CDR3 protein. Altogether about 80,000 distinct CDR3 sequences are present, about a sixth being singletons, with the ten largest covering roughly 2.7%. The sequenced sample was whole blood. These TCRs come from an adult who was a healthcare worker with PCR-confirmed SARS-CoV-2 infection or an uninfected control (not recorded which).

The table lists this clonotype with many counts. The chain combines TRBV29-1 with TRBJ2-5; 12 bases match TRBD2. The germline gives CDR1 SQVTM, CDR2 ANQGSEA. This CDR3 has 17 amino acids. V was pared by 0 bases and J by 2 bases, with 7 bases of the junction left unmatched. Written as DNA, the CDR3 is TGCAGCGTTGAAGATCACCTAGCGGGAGGGCCTCAAGAGACCCAGTACTTC. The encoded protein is CSVEDHLAGGPQETQYF.

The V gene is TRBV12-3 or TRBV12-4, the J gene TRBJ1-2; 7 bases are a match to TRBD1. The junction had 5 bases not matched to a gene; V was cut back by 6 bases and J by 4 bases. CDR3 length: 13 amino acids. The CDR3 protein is CASRGTVTYGYTF. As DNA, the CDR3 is TGTGCCAGCAGGGGGACAGTGACCTATGGCTACACCTTC.

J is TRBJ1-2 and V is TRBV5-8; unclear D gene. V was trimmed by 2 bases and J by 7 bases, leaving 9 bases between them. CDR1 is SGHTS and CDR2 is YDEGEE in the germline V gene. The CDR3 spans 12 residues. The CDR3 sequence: CASSFRGSGYTF. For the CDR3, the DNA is TGTGCCAGCAGCTTCCGGGGAAGTGGCTACACCTTC.

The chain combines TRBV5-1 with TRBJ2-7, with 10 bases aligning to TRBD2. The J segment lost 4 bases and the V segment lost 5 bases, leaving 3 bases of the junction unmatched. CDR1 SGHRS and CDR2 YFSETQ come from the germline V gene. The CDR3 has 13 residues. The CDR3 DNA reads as TGCGCCAGCAGGGAAGCGGGAGGGTACGAGCAGTACTTC. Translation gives CASREAGGYEQYF. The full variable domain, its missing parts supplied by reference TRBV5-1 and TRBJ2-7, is KAGVTQTPRYLIKTRGQQVTLSCSPISGHRSVSWYQQTPGQGLQFLFEYFSETQRNKGNFPGRFSGRQFSNSRSEMNVSTLELGDSALYLCASREAGGYEQYFGPGTRLTVT.

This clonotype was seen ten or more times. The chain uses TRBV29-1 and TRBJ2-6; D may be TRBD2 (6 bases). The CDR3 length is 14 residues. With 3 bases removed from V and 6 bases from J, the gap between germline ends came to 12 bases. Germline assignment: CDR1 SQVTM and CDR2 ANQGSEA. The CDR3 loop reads CSVEGGFEANVLTF. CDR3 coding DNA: TGCAGCGTTGAGGGAGGTTTCGAGGCCAACGTCCTGACTTTC.

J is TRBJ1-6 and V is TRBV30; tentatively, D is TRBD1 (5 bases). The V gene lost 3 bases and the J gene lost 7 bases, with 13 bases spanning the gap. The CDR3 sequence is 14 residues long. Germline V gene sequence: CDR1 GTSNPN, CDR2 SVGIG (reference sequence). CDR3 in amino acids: CAWSDGTRNSPLHF. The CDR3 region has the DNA TGTGCCTGGAGCGACGGGACGAGGAATTCACCCCTCCACTTT.

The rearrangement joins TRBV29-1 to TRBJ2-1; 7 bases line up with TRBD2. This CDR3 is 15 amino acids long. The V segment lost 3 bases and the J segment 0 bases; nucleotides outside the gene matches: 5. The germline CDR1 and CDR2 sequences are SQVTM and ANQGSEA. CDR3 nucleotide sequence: TGCAGCGTTGATGATGGCGGGAGCTCCTACAATGAGCAGTTCTTC. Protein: CSVDDGGSSYNEQFF.

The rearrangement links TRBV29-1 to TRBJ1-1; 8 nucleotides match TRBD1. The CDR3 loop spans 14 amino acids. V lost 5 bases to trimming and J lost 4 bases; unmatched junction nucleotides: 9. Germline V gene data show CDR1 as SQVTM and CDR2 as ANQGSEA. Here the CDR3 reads CSVLQDRASTEAFF. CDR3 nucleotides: TGCAGCGTTCTCCAGGACAGGGCTAGCACTGAAGCTTTCTTT.